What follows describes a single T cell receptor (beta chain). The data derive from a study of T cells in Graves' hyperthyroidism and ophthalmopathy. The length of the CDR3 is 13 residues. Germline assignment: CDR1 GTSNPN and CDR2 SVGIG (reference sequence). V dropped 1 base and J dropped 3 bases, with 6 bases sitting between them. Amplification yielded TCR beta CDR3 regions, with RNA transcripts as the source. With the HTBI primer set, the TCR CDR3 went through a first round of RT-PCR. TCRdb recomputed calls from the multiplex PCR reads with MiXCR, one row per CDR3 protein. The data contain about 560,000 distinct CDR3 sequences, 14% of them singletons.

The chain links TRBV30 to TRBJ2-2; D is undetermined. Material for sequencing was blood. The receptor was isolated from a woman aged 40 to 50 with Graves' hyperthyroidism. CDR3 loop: CAWSGSYTGELFF. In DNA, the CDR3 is TGTGCCTGGAGTGGGAGTTACACCGGGGAGCTGTTTTTT.